One sample yielded the 3 T cell receptor beta chains listed below, sequenced in a study of blood T cells in healthy people across ages. Primed by a sample-barcoded 5' primer and a J-beta primer mix, a second PCR proceeded for roughly 7 to 11 cycles. MiXCR, applied by TCRdb to the 5' RACE reads, yields one record per CDR3 protein. The sample records 1.6 million or so distinct CDR3 sequences, almost 35% being singletons. Sequenced: blood. Receptors originate from a woman aged 25 to 39 in good health.

This chain links TRBV5-1 with TRBJ2-5, with 9 positions matching TRBD2. The CDR3 is 16 residues long. V shed 1 base, J shed 2 bases, and the junction held 6 bases outside the gene matches. From germline, CDR1 is SGHRS and CDR2 YFSETQ. The CDR3 coding sequence is TGCGCCAGCAGCTTGAAGCGAGCGGGAGGACAAGAGACCCAGTACTTC. Protein product: CASSLKRAGGQETQYF.

Note on this clonotype: Sequence at one end of the junction differs from germline and may be a read error. The V gene is TRBV6-5, the J gene TRBJ2-1, with TRBD2 matching 8 bases. Germline loops: CDR1 MNHEY, CDR2 SVGAGI. The length of the CDR3 is 19 residues. CDR3 coding DNA: TGTGCCAACAGTTACCCGACAGGAGGAAAGCGGGGGTCCCACAATGAGCAGTTCTTC. Translating it yields CANSYPTGGKRGSHNEQFF.

Many counts were recorded for this clonotype. A junction end diverges from the germline sequence, so it may reflect a read error. This rearrangement joins TRBV5-1 to TRBJ1-5, with D tentatively TRBD1 (6 bases). The CDR3 consists of 13 residues. Germline CDR1 reads SGHRS; CDR2 reads YFSETQ. Here the CDR3 reads CASSPDSYQPQHF. CDR3 nucleotide sequence: TGTGCCAGCAGCCCGGACAGCTATCAGCCCCAGCATTTT.